This T cell receptor beta chain is drawn from a study of blood T cell repertoires in COVID-19. Study-level information: Samples of COVID-19 (acute and convalescent) were obtained from the United States, Italy and Spain. PBMCs, B-cell-depleted T cells, or T cells were the source of the cDNA or gDNA that made up the material.

The CDR3 spans 16 residues. Trimming took off 2 bases at V and 4 bases at J, with 16 bases between the two ends. The germline CDR1 and CDR2 sequences are SNHLY and FYNNEI. Methods used by the authors: Estimation of nucleated cell counts relied on the amplification of reference gene primers. The method was immunoSEQ multiplex PCR; TCRdb's version includes in-frame clones alone and lacks a portion of them. V and J calls plus clone size are reproduced from that table; the DNA served to infer D and trimming. The table lists around 99,000 clones, over 60% of them singletons, with approximately 4.5% in the top ten.

Sequencing used peripheral blood. This rearrangement joins TRBV2 to TRBJ2-3, with D perhaps matching TRBD1 (6 bases). The receptor was isolated from a man aged 65-85 years with acute or convalescent COVID-19. CDR3 sequence (DNA): TGTGCCAGCAGTGAACTCGCATCAAGGGGGTCAGATACGCAGTATTTT. The encoded protein is CASSELASRGSDTQYF.